A single sample is the source of the 16 T cell receptor beta chains below, sequenced in a study of T cell responses to AZD1222 COVID-19 vaccine. The protocol was immunoSEQ multiplex PCR, while the TCRdb copy is restricted to in-frame clones and leaves out a portion. The table lists over 95,000 clones, 87% of them singletons. The sample here was peripheral blood, taken on day 0 of AZD1222 vaccination. These receptors all come from an adult in good health.

This clone was counted once. This chain links TRBV7-2 with TRBJ2-3; 8 nucleotides match TRBD2. The J segment lost 5 bases and the V segment lost 5 bases, leaving 15 bases of the junction unmatched. This CDR3 comprises 17 residues. The V gene's germline CDR1 is SGHTA and CDR2 FQGNSA. In DNA form, the CDR3 reads TGTGCCAGCAGCCCCTATATAGCGGGGCCCTCTGGAGATACGCAGTATTTT. Protein product: CASSPYIAGPSGDTQYF.

The chain recombines TRBV9 with TRBJ2-5, with 12 bases aligning to TRBD2. The CDR3 has 17 residues. Germline lookup yields CDR1 SGDLS and CDR2 YYNGEE. V gave up 0 bases and J gave up 2 bases; unmatched junction bases: 5. The CDR3 DNA reads TGTGCCAGCAGCGTAGGCGGTCTAGCGGGGGGGCAAGAGACCCAGTACTTC. Translation gives CASSVGGLAGGQETQYF.

J is TRBJ1-5 and V is TRBV7-8; 8 nucleotides line up with TRBD1. Germline trimming cut 1 base from V and 0 bases from J; bases unmatched to any gene: 11. The CDR3 is 19 residues long. Germline CDR1 is SGHVS and CDR2 is FQNEAQ. The CDR3 loop is CASSLVVTGAMNSNQPQHF. The CDR3 DNA reads TGTGCCAGCAGCTTAGTCGTGACAGGGGCAATGAATAGCAATCAGCCCCAGCATTTT.

With regard to this clone: Its ends do not fully match the called genes, so a read error is possible. The gene calls are TRBV7-7 and TRBJ2-5, with TRBD2 identical over 10 bases. CDR1 and CDR2 from the germline V gene are SSHAT and FNYEAQ (reference sequence). The CDR3 is made up of 15 amino acids. DNA of the CDR3: TGTGCTAGCAGCCACCCCACTAGCGGGGAAGAGACCCAGTACTTC. Translated: CASSHPTSGEETQYF.

The chain recombines TRBV3-1 (or the pseudogene TRBV3-2) with TRBJ1-5, with TRBD1 as a possible D gene (5 bases). Per germline, CDR1 LGHDT and CDR2 YNNKEL (reference sequence). The CDR3 loop spans 15 amino acids. The germline V and J ends were trimmed by 4 bases and 1 base, with 11 bases remaining between them. This chain's CDR3 is CASSPQGISNQPQHF. The CDR3 region has the DNA TGTGCCAGCAGCCCCCAGGGTATAAGCAATCAGCCCCAGCATTTT.

The V call is TRBV6-1, the J call TRBJ2-6; D not certain. Trimming shortened V by 2 bases and J by 4 bases, and 9 bases separated the two germline ends. The CDR3 has 15 amino acids. From germline, CDR1 is MNHNS and CDR2 SASEGT. The CDR3 here is CASSEKVAGANVLTF. The CDR3 nucleotides are TGTGCCAGCAGTGAAAAGGTGGCGGGGGCCAACGTCCTGACTTTC.

The sample holds a few counts of this clone. V and J are TRBV6-1 and TRBJ2-6; TRBD1 aligns across 9 bases. The V and J ends lost 2 bases and 2 bases, in that order; junction bases with no gene match: 13. Germline CDR1 MNHNS, CDR2 SASEGT. The CDR3 runs 20 residues. For the CDR3, the DNA is TGTGCCAGCAGTGAACCACGGGACAGGGTTAAAATCCCTGGGGCCAACGTCCTGACTTTC. Encoded protein: CASSEPRDRVKIPGANVLTF.

The gene calls are TRBV27 and TRBJ1-1; no definite D call. The CDR3 has 14 amino acids. CDR1 and CDR2 from the germline V gene are MNHEY and SMNVEV (reference sequence). V lost 0 bases and J 0 bases, leaving 5 bases between the germline ends. This CDR3 reads CASSLSPLNTEAFF. In DNA, the CDR3 is TGTGCCAGCAGTTTATCTCCCTTGAACACTGAAGCTTTCTTT.

The rearrangement links TRBV12-2 to TRBJ2-3; the DNA was not used to check the table's D call, TRBD1. TRBV12-2 is designated a pseudogene. The CDR3 totals 15 residues. CDR3 coding DNA: TGTGCAAGTCGCTCACACGGGACAGCGGAAGATACGCAGTATTTT. Its protein product is CASRSHGTAEDTQYF.

This clone was observed a handful of times. The chain has TRBV11-2 and TRBJ1-2; possibly TRBD1 for D (6 bases). The CDR3 has 14 amino acids. Germline V CDR1 and CDR2: SGHAT, FQNNGV. V was trimmed by 0 bases and J by 7 bases, leaving 12 bases between them. CDR3 in amino acids: CASSLDPGGVGYTF. DNA of the CDR3: TGTGCCAGCAGCTTAGATCCGGGGGGCGTTGGCTACACCTTC.

The chain uses TRBV19 and TRBJ1-6; 8 bases align to TRBD1. V dropped 1 base and J dropped 7; count of bases not matched to a gene: 6. The CDR3 extends over 16 amino acids. Germline V gene lookup returns CDR1 LNHDA and CDR2 SQIVND (reference sequence). DNA for the CDR3: TGTGCCAGTAGTATAGTTGGGACAGGAGGCAATTCACCCCTCCACTTT. Translation: CASSIVGTGGNSPLHF.

CDR3 protein: CASSQKGPTNEKLFF. The CDR3 nucleotides read TGTGCCAGCAGCCAAAAAGGCCCAACTAATGAAAAACTGTTTTTT. The V gene is TRBV3-1 (or the pseudogene TRBV3-2), the J gene TRBJ1-4; D gene ambiguous. Germline V lookup: CDR1 LGHDT, CDR2 YNNKEL (reference sequence). This CDR3 region has 15 residues. V was trimmed by 2 bases and J by 0 bases, leaving 7 bases between them.

The chain combines TRBV19 with TRBJ1-2, with TRBD1 matching 8 bases. V dropped 6 bases and J dropped 3; count of bases not matched to a gene: 9. In germline, CDR1 is LNHDA, CDR2 SQIVND (reference sequence). The CDR3 length is 15 residues. In DNA form, the CDR3 reads TGTGCCAGTAGGGGACAGGATAAAGGGGACTATGGCTACACCTTC. Translated: CASRGQDKGDYGYTF.

This clone occurred once. V usage is TRBV2 and J usage is TRBJ2-7, with 9 bases lining up with TRBD1. There are 14 residues in the CDR3. Germline-derived CDR1 and CDR2 are SNHLY and FYNNEI. V was pared by 6 bases and J by 2 bases, with 5 bases of the junction left unmatched. Written as DNA, the CDR3 is TGTGCCAGCAGCCCGGGACAGGGTGCCTACGAGCAGTACTTC. Residues: CASSPGQGAYEQYF.

V is TRBV30 and J is TRBJ1-3; D is unclear. The CDR3 length is 15 residues. Trimming took off 4 bases at V and 0 bases at J, with 13 bases between the two ends. Germline loops: CDR1 GTSNPN, CDR2 SVGIG (reference sequence). CDR3 nucleotide sequence: TGTGCCTGGATCAAAACGACATCCTCTGGAAACACCATATATTTT. This translates into CAWIKTTSSGNTIYF.

The rearrangement links TRBV2 to TRBJ2-3, with TRBD1 matching 9 bases. The V segment lost 4 bases and the J segment 4 bases; nucleotides outside the gene matches: 6. The germline CDR1 and CDR2 sequences are SNHLY and FYNNEI. CDR3 length equals 15 residues. The CDR3 bases are TGTGCCAGCAGTGGAGGACAGGGGTACGCAGATACGCAGTATTTT. Its translation is CASSGGQGYADTQYF.